The 26 T cell receptor beta chains listed next were all sequenced from one sample in a study of radiotherapy plus CTLA-4 blockade in lung cancer. The table came from immunoSEQ multiplex PCR; TCRdb's copy has only in-frame clones and leaves some out. The sample has about 49,000 clones; around 69% are singletons. Sequencing used peripheral blood, obtained from a patient treated with radiotherapy plus ipilimumab. The origin of the receptors is a human donor with non-small cell lung cancer who had stable disease on radiotherapy plus ipilimumab.

This clone showed up just a few times. V gene TRBV19 combines with J gene TRBJ1-2; D is ambiguous. The CDR3 has 12 amino acids. Per the germline V gene, CDR1 is LNHDA and CDR2 is SQIVND (reference sequence). V was trimmed by 3 bases and J by 1 base, leaving 3 bases between them. The CDR3 DNA is TGTGCCAGTAGTATGCTTAACTATGGCTACACCTTC. This encodes CASSMLNYGYTF.

The genes are TRBV7-6 and TRBJ2-1; D call uncertain. Between the trimmed V and J ends, which lost 5 bases and 5 bases, there was a span of 10 bases. The CDR3 is 13 residues long. Germline-derived CDR1 and CDR2 are SGHVS and FNYEAQ. The DNA of the CDR3 is TGTGCCAGCAGCCGCTCGACTGACAATGAGCAGTTCTTC. Encoded protein: CASSRSTDNEQFF.

This clone has just one count. For the CDR3, the DNA is TGTGCCAGCAGCCCCGGACAGTTTTCTAGCACAGATACGCAGTATTTT. Protein sequence: CASSPGQFSSTDTQYF. J is TRBJ2-3 and V is TRBV28; maybe TRBD1 (6 bases). The CDR3 contains 16 residues. V lost 6 bases, J lost 0 bases, and 16 bases lay in between. In germline, CDR1 is MDHEN, CDR2 SYDVKM.

The gene calls are TRBV19 and TRBJ2-7, with TRBD1 identical over 7 bases. Germline CDR1 and CDR2: LNHDA and SQIVND (reference sequence). The junction had 3 bases not matched to a gene; V was cut back by 3 bases and J by 1 base. This CDR3 contains 14 residues. The CDR3 bases are TGTGCCAGTAGTATCCGACAGGGTTCCTACGAGCAGTACTTC. Its protein product is CASSIRQGSYEQYF.

This rearrangement joins TRBV6-1 to TRBJ2-7; D remains unclear. Trimming stripped 3 bases from V and 4 bases from J, with 7 bases between. Germline V gene data show CDR1 as MNHNS and CDR2 as SASEGT. The CDR3 has 12 amino acids. Written as DNA, the CDR3 is TGTGCCAGCAGTGATTTGGGATACGAGCAGTACTTC. Its protein product is CASSDLGYEQYF.

The chain uses TRBV6-1 and TRBJ2-3; 10 bases align to TRBD1. V lost 4 bases, J lost 8 bases, and 6 bases stayed unmatched. CDR3 size: 14 residues. The germline CDR1 and CDR2 sequences are MNHNS and SASEGT. CDR3 bases: TGTGCCAGCAGTGGATCGACAGGGGGCGTTACGCAGTATTTT. Translating it yields CASSGSTGGVTQYF.

On this clone: Other DNA sequences of this sample code for an identical CDR3. The V gene is TRBV6-5, the J gene TRBJ1-2; TRBD1 aligns across 7 bases. The CDR3 is 13 amino acids. V shed 5 bases, J shed 1 base, and the junction held 1 base outside the gene matches. Germline loops: CDR1 MNHEY, CDR2 SVGAGI. CDR3 sequence (DNA): TGTGCCAGCAGTCGGGACAGTAACTATGGCTACACCTTC. Amino acid sequence: CASSRDSNYGYTF.

V usage is TRBV2 and J usage is TRBJ2-2; D may match TRBD1 or TRBD2 (6 bases each). Germline V CDR1 and CDR2: SNHLY, FYNNEI. There are 14 residues in the CDR3. V lost 7 bases and J 4 bases, leaving 13 bases between the germline ends. The CDR3 sequence is CASNRGQVTGELFF. In DNA form, the CDR3 reads TGTGCCAGCAATCGGGGGCAGGTCACCGGGGAGCTGTTTTTT. The entire variable domain, with the rest obtained from reference TRBV2 and TRBJ2-2, is as follows: EPEVTQTPSHQVTQMGQEVILRCVPISNHLYFYWYRQILGQKVEFLVSFYNNEISEKSEIFDDQFSVERPDGSNFTLKIRSTKLEDSAMYFCASNRGQVTGELFFGEGSRLTVL.

Written as DNA, the CDR3 is TGTGCCAGCAGGACAGGGGTACTGCAGCCCCAGCATTTT. Amino acids: CASRTGVLQPQHF. The chain has TRBV28 and TRBJ1-5, with 8 bases that match TRBD1. CDR3 length: 13 residues. In germline, CDR1 is MDHEN, CDR2 SYDVKM. The ends lost 6 bases at V and 7 bases at J; junction bases unmatched: 5.

This chain joins TRBV11-1 and TRBJ1-6; D is ambiguous. The V and J ends lost 1 base and 7 bases respectively, with 5 bases between them. This CDR3 has 13 residues. The V gene's germline CDR1 is SGHAT and CDR2 FQDESV (reference sequence). The CDR3: CASSLVGNSPLHF. DNA of the CDR3: TGTGCCAGCAGCTTAGTAGGAAATTCACCCCTCCACTTT.

The chain joins TRBV7-2 to TRBJ1-2; D gene ambiguous. Germline V gene lookup returns CDR1 SGHTA and CDR2 FQGNSA. The CDR3 is 14 residues long. V lost 5 bases and J lost 1, with 11 bases in between. CDR3: CASSRPGSNYGYTF. CDR3 coding DNA: TGTGCCAGCAGCCGCCCGGGCAGTAACTATGGCTACACCTTC. Supplemented by reference TRBV7-2 and TRBJ1-2, the full variable domain reads GAGVSQSPSNKVTEKGKDVELRCDPISGHTALYWYRQSLGQGLEFLIYFQGNSAPDKSGLPSDRFSAERTGGSVSTLTIQRTQQEDSAVYLCASSRPGSNYGYTFGSGTRLTVV.

This clone has just one count. CDR3 residues: CASSPNGGYEQYV. In DNA form, the CDR3 reads TGTGCCAGCAGCCCAAATGGGGGCTACGAGCAGTACGTC. The chain joins TRBV6-5 to TRBJ2-7, with D perhaps TRBD1 or TRBD2 (5 bases each). With 6 bases removed from V and 3 bases from J, the gap between germline ends came to 12 bases. Germline values: CDR1 MNHEY, CDR2 SVGAGI. The CDR3 consists of 13 residues.

This clone appeared a single time. The V call is TRBV12-5, the J call TRBJ1-2, with D unclear. This CDR3 spans 12 amino acids. Germline loops: CDR1 LGHNT, CDR2 FRNRAP. Trimming removed 6 bases from V and 4 bases from J, with 9 bases in between. This CDR3 is CASGVDRYGYTF. Here the CDR3 DNA reads TGTGCTAGTGGGGTCGACCGCTATGGCTACACCTTC.

This clone occurred a few times. V gene TRBV6-1 combines with J gene TRBJ1-2; D might be TRBD1 (6 bases). Germline V lookup: CDR1 MNHNS, CDR2 SASEGT. The CDR3 extends over 14 amino acids. V lost 4 bases and J lost 4, with 13 bases in between. The CDR3 here is CASSVGGAGYGYTF. CDR3 bases: TGTGCCAGCAGTGTGGGGGGCGCAGGCTATGGCTACACCTTC.

The chain employs TRBV6-1 and TRBJ1-5; no definite D call. Trimming stripped 7 bases from V and 4 bases from J, with 14 bases between. This CDR3 contains 14 residues. Germline loops: CDR1 MNHNS, CDR2 SASEGT. The CDR3 sequence: CASTPRRGNQPQHF. DNA for the CDR3: TGTGCCAGCACCCCCCGCCGGGGAAATCAGCCCCAGCATTTT.

The chain employs TRBV10-3 and TRBJ2-5; D not resolved. CDR1 ENHRY and CDR2 SYGVKD come from the germline V gene. The CDR3 length is 14 residues. The V gene lost 3 bases and the J gene lost 5 bases, with 13 bases spanning the gap. CDR3 region: CAISEYLVGETQYF. CDR3 DNA: TGTGCCATCAGTGAATACTTGGTTGGGGAGACCCAGTACTTC.

This clone appeared a single time. This sequence joins TRBV19 and TRBJ1-6, with D unresolved. Germline values: CDR1 LNHDA, CDR2 SQIVND (reference sequence). CDR3 length: 13 amino acids. V dropped 1 base and J dropped 11 bases, with 9 bases sitting between them. DNA for the CDR3: TGTGCCAGTAGTATAGTGACGGACCCACCCCTCCACTTT. Protein product: CASSIVTDPPLHF. Full variable domain (missing parts from reference TRBV19 and TRBJ1-6): DGGITQSPKYLFRKEGQNVTLSCEQNLNHDAMYWYRQDPGQGLRLIYYSQIVNDFQKGDIAEGYSVSREKKESFPLTVTSAQKNPTAFYLCASSIVTDPPLHFGNGTRLTVT.

CDR3 residues: CASSLGSGYQETQYF. The DNA for the CDR3 is TGTGCCAGCAGCCTGGGGTCGGGCTACCAAGAGACCCAGTACTTC. The chain recombines TRBV11-3 with TRBJ2-5; D unclear. CDR3 length: 15 residues. V was shortened by 5 bases and J by 0 bases, with 13 bases between the two germline ends. Germline-derived CDR1 and CDR2 are SGHNT and YENEEA. Full variable domain (remainder filled in from reference TRBV11-3 and TRBJ2-5): EAGVVQSPRYKIIEKKQPVAFWCNPISGHNTLYWYLQNLGQGPELLIRYENEEAVDDSQLPKDRFSAERLKGVDSTLKIQPAELGDSAVYLCASSLGSGYQETQYFGPGTRLLVL.

Note on this clone: The junction and the germline gene differ at one end; a read error may be behind it. CDR3 sequence: CASSPIQGYTEQFF. In DNA form, the CDR3 reads TGTGCCAGCAGTCCGATACAGGGGTACACTGAGCAGTTCTTC. V is TRBV28 and J is TRBJ2-1; 7 bases are shared with TRBD1. Germline V CDR1 and CDR2: MDHEN, SYDVKM. This CDR3 spans 14 amino acids.

This chain connects TRBV5-1 to TRBJ1-4, with D hard to call. CDR3 size: 15 residues. V was shortened by 2 bases and J by 0 bases, with 8 bases between the two germline ends. CDR1 is SGHRS, CDR2 YFSETQ, per germline. This CDR3 reads CASSFRAATNEKLFF. CDR3 DNA: TGCGCCAGCAGCTTCCGGGCTGCAACTAATGAAAAACTGTTTTTT.

This clone appeared a few times. CDR3 coding DNA: TGTGCCAGCGCGCAGGGGACTAGCGGGGGGTATGAGACCCAGTACTTC. Translation: CASAQGTSGGYETQYF. The chain recombines TRBV11-3 with TRBJ2-5, with 15 bases fitting TRBD2. The CDR3 totals 16 residues. Germline trimming cut 8 bases from V and 5 bases from J; bases unmatched to any gene: 9. CDR1 is SGHNT and CDR2 is YENEEA in the germline V gene.

The CDR3 nucleotides are TGTGCCAGCGGTGGACAGGGGAACACTGAAGCTTTCTTT. This gives the protein CASGGQGNTEAFF. J is TRBJ1-1 and V is TRBV11-2, with TRBD1 matching 8 bases. The CDR3 totals 13 residues. Germline V gene data show CDR1 as SGHAT and CDR2 as FQNNGV. J lost 1 base, V lost 8 bases, and 3 bases had no gene match. The full variable domain, with the rest looked up from reference TRBV11-2 and TRBJ1-1, is EAGVAQSPRYKIIEKRQSVAFWCNPISGHATLYWYQQILGQGPKLLIQFQNNGVVDDSQLPKDRFSAERLKGVDSTLKIQPAKLEDSAVYLCASGGQGNTEAFFGQGTRLTVV.

The count of this clone is one. This sequence joins TRBV28 and TRBJ1-2, with no clear D. Trimming shortened V by 6 bases and J by 0 bases, and 11 bases separated the two germline ends. Per the germline V gene, CDR1 is MDHEN and CDR2 is SYDVKM. The CDR3 extends over 14 amino acids. The CDR3 bases are TGTGCCAGCAGGGCCTTTGATCCTAACTATGGCTACACCTTC. Amino acids: CASRAFDPNYGYTF.

The V call is TRBV2, the J call TRBJ1-4; 8 bases are shared with TRBD1. This CDR3 comprises 14 residues. From germline, CDR1 is SNHLY and CDR2 FYNNEI. The J segment lost 7 bases and the V segment lost 2 bases, leaving 3 bases of the junction unmatched. The CDR3 sequence: CASSEWTGLEKLFF. In nucleotides, the CDR3 is TGTGCCAGCAGTGAATGGACAGGGCTTGAAAAACTGTTTTTT.

This clone was detected a few times. The chain joins TRBV7-2 to TRBJ1-1, with D uncertain. The germline V and J ends were trimmed by 1 base and 1 base, with 10 bases remaining between them. CDR3 length: 15 amino acids. Germline CDR1 reads SGHTA; CDR2 reads FQGNSA. CDR3 protein: CASSLGSGGNTEAFF. CDR3 coding DNA: TGTGCCAGCAGCTTAGGGTCCGGCGGGAACACTGAAGCTTTCTTT.

The chain joins TRBV7-8 to TRBJ1-5; D unclear. Germline V gives CDR1 SGHVS, CDR2 FQNEAQ. V lost 2 bases and J 4 bases, leaving 3 bases between the germline ends. There are 12 residues in the CDR3. In DNA form, the CDR3 reads TGTGCCAGCAGCTTAATAAATCAGCCCCAGCATTTT. Translating gives CASSLINQPQHF.